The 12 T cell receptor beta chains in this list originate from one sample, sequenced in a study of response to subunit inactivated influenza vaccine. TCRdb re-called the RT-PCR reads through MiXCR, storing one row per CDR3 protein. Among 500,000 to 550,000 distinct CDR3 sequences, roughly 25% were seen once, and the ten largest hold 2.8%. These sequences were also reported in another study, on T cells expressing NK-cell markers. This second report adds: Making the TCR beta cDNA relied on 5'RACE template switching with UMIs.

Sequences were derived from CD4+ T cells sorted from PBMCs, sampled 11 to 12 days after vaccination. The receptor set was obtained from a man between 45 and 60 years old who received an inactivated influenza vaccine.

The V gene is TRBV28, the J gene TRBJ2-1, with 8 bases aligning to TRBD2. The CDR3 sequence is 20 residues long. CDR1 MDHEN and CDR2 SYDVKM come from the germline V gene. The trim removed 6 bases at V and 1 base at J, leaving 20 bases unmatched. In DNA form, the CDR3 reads TGTGCCAGCAGCTATACCGGGACTAGTCGGGGGATTCGATCCTACAATGAGCAGTTCTTC. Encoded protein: CASSYTGTSRGIRSYNEQFF.

The CDR3: CASSQRGDRATDTQYF. CDR3 nucleotide sequence: TGTGCCAGCAGCCAACGGGGGGACAGAGCCACAGATACGCAGTATTTT. The J gene is TRBJ2-3, the V gene TRBV14; tentatively, D is TRBD1 or TRBD2 (7 bases each). Germline V gene sequence: CDR1 SGHDN, CDR2 FVKESK. V was clipped by 2 bases and J by 2 bases, with 14 bases between them. The CDR3 extends over 16 amino acids.

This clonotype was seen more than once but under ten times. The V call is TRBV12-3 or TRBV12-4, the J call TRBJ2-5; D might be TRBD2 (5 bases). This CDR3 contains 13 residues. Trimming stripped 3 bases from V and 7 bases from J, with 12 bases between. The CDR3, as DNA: TGTGCCAGCAGTTTGAGGGAGCTCGGGACCCAGTACTTC. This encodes CASSLRELGTQYF.

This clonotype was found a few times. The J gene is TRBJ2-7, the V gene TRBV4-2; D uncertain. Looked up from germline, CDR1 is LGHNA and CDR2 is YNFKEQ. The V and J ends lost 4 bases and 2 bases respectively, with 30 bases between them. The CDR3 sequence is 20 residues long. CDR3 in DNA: TGTGCCAGCAGCCGAGCCTGGGCGAGTGGGTCGGCCGATTCTCCCTACGAGCAGTACTTC. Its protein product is CASSRAWASGSADSPYEQYF.

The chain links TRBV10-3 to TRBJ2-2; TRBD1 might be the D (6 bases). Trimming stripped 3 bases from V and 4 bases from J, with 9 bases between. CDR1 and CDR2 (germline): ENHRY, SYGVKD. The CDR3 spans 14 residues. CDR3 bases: TGTGCCATCAGTGAAGACAGGACCACCGGGGAGCTGTTTTTT. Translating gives CAISEDRTTGELFF.

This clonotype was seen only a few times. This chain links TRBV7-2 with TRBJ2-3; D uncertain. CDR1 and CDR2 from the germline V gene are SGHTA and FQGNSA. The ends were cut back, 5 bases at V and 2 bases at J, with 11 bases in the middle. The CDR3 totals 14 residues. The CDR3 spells CASSAGPLTDTQYF. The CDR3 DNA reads TGTGCCAGCAGCGCAGGACCGCTCACAGATACGCAGTATTTT.

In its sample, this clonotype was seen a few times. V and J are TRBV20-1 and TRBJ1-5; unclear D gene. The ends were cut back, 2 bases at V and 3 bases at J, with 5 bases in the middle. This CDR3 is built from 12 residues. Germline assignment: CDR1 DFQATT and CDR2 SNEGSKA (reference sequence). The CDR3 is CSARRPNQPQHF. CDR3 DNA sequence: TGCAGTGCTAGACGTCCCAATCAGCCCCAGCATTTT.

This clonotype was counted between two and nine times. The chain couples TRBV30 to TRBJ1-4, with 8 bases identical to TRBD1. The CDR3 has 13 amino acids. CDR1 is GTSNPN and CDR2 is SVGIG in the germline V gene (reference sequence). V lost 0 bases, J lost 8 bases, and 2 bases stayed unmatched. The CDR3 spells CAWSVGQAEKLFF. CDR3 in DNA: TGTGCCTGGAGTGTGGGACAGGCCGAAAAACTGTTTTTT.

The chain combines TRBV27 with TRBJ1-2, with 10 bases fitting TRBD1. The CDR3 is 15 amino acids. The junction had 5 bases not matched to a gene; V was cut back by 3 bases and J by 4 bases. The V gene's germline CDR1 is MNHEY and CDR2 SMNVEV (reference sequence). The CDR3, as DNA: TGTGCCAGCAGTTTCGACAGGGGGCTTAGCTATGGCTACACCTTC. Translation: CASSFDRGLSYGYTF.

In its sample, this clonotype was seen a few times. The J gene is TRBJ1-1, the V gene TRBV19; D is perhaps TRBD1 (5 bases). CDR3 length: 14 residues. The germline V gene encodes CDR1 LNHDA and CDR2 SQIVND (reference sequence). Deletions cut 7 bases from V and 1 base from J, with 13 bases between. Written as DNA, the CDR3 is TGTGCCAGTAACCGGGACCTTACGAACACTGAAGCTTTCTTT. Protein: CASNRDLTNTEAFF.

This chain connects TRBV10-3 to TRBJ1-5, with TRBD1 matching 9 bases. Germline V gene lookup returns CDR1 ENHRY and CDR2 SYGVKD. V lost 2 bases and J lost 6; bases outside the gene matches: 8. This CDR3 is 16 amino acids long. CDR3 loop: CAISEKGQGLVQPQHF. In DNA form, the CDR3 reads TGTGCCATCAGTGAGAAGGGACAGGGACTCGTTCAGCCCCAGCATTTT.

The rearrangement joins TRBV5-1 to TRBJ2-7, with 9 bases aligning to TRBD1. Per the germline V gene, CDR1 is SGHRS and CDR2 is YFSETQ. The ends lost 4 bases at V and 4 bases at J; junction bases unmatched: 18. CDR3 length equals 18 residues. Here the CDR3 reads CASSLRAPGQGARYEQYF. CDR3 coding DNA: TGCGCCAGCAGCCTGAGAGCGCCGGGACAGGGCGCGAGGTACGAGCAGTACTTC.